These 23 T cell receptor beta chains were sequenced from one sample in a study of control samples from healthy donors and cancer patients. This table comes from immunoSEQ multiplex PCR, and its TCRdb copy is limited to in-frame clones, with some not included. The sample contains about 160,000 clones, roughly 94% of which appear only once. Source material: blood. All receptors derive from a woman between 40 and 55 years old in good health.

The count of this clone is one. This rearrangement joins TRBV27 to TRBJ1-5; 7 bases align to TRBD1. Germline CDR1 MNHEY, CDR2 SMNVEV (reference sequence). The CDR3 has 15 amino acids. V trimming: 4 bases; J trimming: 0 bases; junction bases outside the gene matches: 3. CDR3 bases: TGTGCCAGCAGTTGGTCAGGGGGTAGCAATCAGCCCCAGCATTTT. Its translation is CASSWSGGSNQPQHF.

The rearrangement joins TRBV11-1 to TRBJ2-5; D is unresolved. V was shortened by 2 bases and J by 3 bases, with 4 bases between the two germline ends. The CDR3 extends over 12 amino acids. CDR1 and CDR2 (germline): SGHAT, FQDESV (reference sequence). The CDR3 spells CASSLREETQYF. DNA for the CDR3: TGTGCCAGCAGCTTAAGGGAAGAGACCCAGTACTTC.

This chain joins TRBV5-1 and TRBJ2-5; unclear D gene. V lost 0 bases to trimming and J lost 5 bases, with 11 bases between them. The germline gives CDR1 SGHRS, CDR2 YFSETQ. The CDR3 is 14 residues long. CDR3 nucleotide sequence: TGCGCCAGCAGCTTGGGATCACCCGGGGAGACCCAGTACTTC. Translating it yields CASSLGSPGETQYF.

CDR3 sequence reads: CASSLAGTPIQYF. The CDR3 region has the DNA TGTGCCAGCAGCTTAGCCGGGACCCCCATTCAGTACTTC. This rearrangement joins TRBV7-2 to TRBJ2-4; D tentatively reads TRBD1 or TRBD2 (5 bases each). This CDR3 is 13 amino acids long. CDR1 and CDR2 from the germline V gene are SGHTA and FQGNSA. V was clipped by 0 bases and J by 9 bases, with 9 bases between them.

The chain uses TRBV19 and TRBJ2-7, with TRBD2 as a possible D gene (7 bases). The CDR3 consists of 16 residues. Germline V gene lookup returns CDR1 LNHDA and CDR2 SQIVND (reference sequence). V dropped 8 bases and J dropped 2 bases, with 22 bases sitting between them. CDR3 DNA: TGTGCCAGTCGGTCCCGGGGGGACACCTTTCCCTACGAGCAGTACTTC. Its translation: CASRSRGDTFPYEQYF.

This chain links TRBV7-3 with TRBJ2-3, with 8 bases aligning to TRBD2. Trimming cost V 6 bases and J 4 bases; bases outside gene matches: 6. Germline V gene lookup returns CDR1 SGHTA and CDR2 FQGTGA. This CDR3 has 14 amino acids. The DNA of the CDR3 is TGTGCCAGCAGTCCGGGACTAGGGGCAGATACGCAGTATTTT. Its protein is CASSPGLGADTQYF.

The rearrangement joins TRBV18 to TRBJ1-5, with D unclear. The CDR3 covers 16 residues. Trimming shortened V by 2 bases and J by 0 bases, and 11 bases separated the two germline ends. Germline V CDR1 and CDR2: KGHSH, LQKENI. CDR3 loop: CASSPSTPNSNQPQHF. CDR3 nucleotide sequence: TGTGCCAGCTCACCAAGTACTCCTAATAGCAATCAGCCCCAGCATTTT.

V gene TRBV6-5 combines with J gene TRBJ1-5; tentatively, D is TRBD1 (5 bases). The CDR3 spans 13 residues. The germline V and J ends were trimmed by 2 bases and 7 bases, with 9 bases remaining between them. In germline, CDR1 is MNHEY, CDR2 SVGAGI. CDR3 loop: CASSYRGSQPQHF. For the CDR3, the DNA is TGTGCCAGCAGTTACAGGGGATCACAGCCCCAGCATTTT.

This chain uses TRBV1 with TRBJ1-4; the table calls TRBD1, which could not be checked here. TRBV1 is classified as a pseudogene. This CDR3 has 14 residues. The CDR3 loop reads CTSTTGDRNEKLFF. The CDR3 DNA sequence: TGCACCAGCACGACAGGGGACCGTAATGAAAAACTGTTTTTT.

This rearrangement joins TRBV12-5 to TRBJ1-5; D is uncertain. V lost 1 base, J lost 6 bases, and 13 bases lay in between. The CDR3 runs to 15 residues. Germline V gene sequence: CDR1 LGHNT, CDR2 FRNRAP. The CDR3 region has the DNA TGTGCTAGTGGTTTGGGCGCGTGGACGGGTCAGCCCCAGCATTTT. This sequence encodes CASGLGAWTGQPQHF.

The chain recombines TRBV9 with TRBJ2-1; D is perhaps TRBD2 (5 bases). V lost 4 bases and J 3 bases, leaving 17 bases between the germline ends. The CDR3 extends over 16 amino acids. The germline V gene encodes CDR1 SGDLS and CDR2 YYNGEE. The CDR3 nucleotides are TGTGCCAGCAGCCGAGGCGCGGGTCCAATCTACAATGAGCAGTTCTTC. Its translation is CASSRGAGPIYNEQFF.

V gene TRBV2 combines with J gene TRBJ2-1; TRBD2 aligns across 8 bases. The CDR3 is made up of 13 amino acids. With V trimmed by 7 bases and J by 8 bases, 7 bases remained unmatched. Germline V gene sequence: CDR1 SNHLY, CDR2 FYNNEI. CDR3 in DNA: TGTGCCAGCAAGTTCAGCGGGAGTTATGAGCAGTTCTTC. This translates into CASKFSGSYEQFF.

This clone was seen just once. The rearrangement links TRBV27 to TRBJ1-1; D is undetermined. The CDR3 extends over 15 amino acids. V shed 3 bases and J shed 5 bases, with 16 bases lying between them. Germline V lookup: CDR1 MNHEY, CDR2 SMNVEV (reference sequence). The CDR3 sequence is CASSFSGSLRTEAFF. The CDR3 DNA is TGTGCCAGCAGTTTCTCTGGGTCTTTGAGGACTGAAGCTTTCTTT.

The rearrangement links TRBV7-9 to TRBJ1-2, with 10 nucleotides matching TRBD1. The ends lost 9 bases at V and 2 bases at J; junction bases unmatched: 18. The CDR3 length is 18 residues. CDR1 is SEHNR and CDR2 is FQNEAQ in the germline V gene (reference sequence). CDR3 nucleotides: TGTGCCAGTGACCTCTCGGGACAGGGGTATACCCCAAACTATGGCTACACCTTC. It codes for CASDLSGQGYTPNYGYTF.

The chain carries TRBV10-1 and TRBJ2-5; the D gene could be TRBD1 or TRBD2 (5 bases each). V lost 0 bases and J lost 5, with 7 bases in between. CDR3 length equals 13 residues. CDR1 and CDR2 from the germline V gene are WNHNN and SYGVQD (reference sequence). The CDR3 nucleotides are TGCGCCAGCAGTGAGTCCTGGGACGAGACCCAGTACTTC. It yields the protein CASSESWDETQYF.

The rearrangement joins TRBV9 to TRBJ1-1; D call uncertain. In germline, CDR1 is SGDLS, CDR2 YYNGEE. V gave up 2 bases and J gave up 10 bases, with 9 bases separating them. This CDR3 region has 11 residues. CDR3 sequence reads: CASSVPPGAFF. The CDR3, as DNA: TGTGCCAGCAGCGTCCCCCCGGGAGCTTTCTTT. Drawing the rest from reference TRBV9 and TRBJ1-1, the complete variable domain is DSGVTQTPKHLITATGQRVTLRCSPRSGDLSVYWYQQSLDQGLQFLIQYYNGEERAKGNILERFSAQQFPDLHSELNLSSLELGDSALYFCASSVPPGAFFGQGTRLTVV.

The chain has TRBV6-2 or TRBV6-3 and TRBJ1-2; TRBD1 matches at 7 bases. CDR1 and CDR2 (germline): MNHEY, SVGEGT. V gave up 6 bases and J gave up 2 bases; unmatched junction bases: 3. This CDR3 region has 13 residues. CDR3 region: CASSRDRNYGYTF. CDR3 nucleotides: TGTGCCAGCAGCCGGGACAGAAACTATGGCTACACCTTC.

The rearrangement joins TRBV2 to TRBJ1-6, with D unresolved. Germline V CDR1 and CDR2: SNHLY, FYNNEI. V dropped 4 bases and J dropped 8 bases, with 12 bases sitting between them. The CDR3 contains 14 residues. The CDR3 sequence: CASSGGAMDSPLHF. The CDR3 nucleotides are TGTGCCAGCAGTGGCGGTGCCATGGATTCACCCCTCCACTTT.

As DNA, the CDR3 is TGCGCCAGCAGCTTGGAGGGGTCAACGGTGCAGGGAGAAACCGGGGAGCTGTTTTTT. Translated: CASSLEGSTVQGETGELFF. This chain links TRBV5-1 with TRBJ2-2; D tentatively fits TRBD1 or TRBD2 (5 bases each). In germline, CDR1 is SGHRS, CDR2 YFSETQ. This CDR3 region has 19 residues. V was shortened by 0 bases and J by 5 bases, with 23 bases between the two germline ends. The whole variable domain, remainder taken from reference TRBV5-1 and TRBJ2-2, is KAGVTQTPRYLIKTRGQQVTLSCSPISGHRSVSWYQQTPGQGLQFLFEYFSETQRNKGNFPGRFSGRQFSNSRSEMNVSTLELGDSALYLCASSLEGSTVQGETGELFFGEGSRLTVL.

The chain recombines TRBV7-6 with TRBJ1-5; possible D gene TRBD1, 5 bases. V was pared by 0 bases and J by 1 base, with 7 bases between. The V gene's germline CDR1 is SGHVS and CDR2 FNYEAQ. The CDR3 has 15 residues. CDR3 bases: TGTGCCAGCAGCTTAGCAGGGGAGAGCAATCAGCCCCAGCATTTT. Protein product: CASSLAGESNQPQHF.

The rearrangement uses TRBV11-3 and TRBJ1-1; perhaps TRBD1 as D (5 bases). This CDR3 has 12 amino acids. Germline CDR1 reads SGHNT; CDR2 reads YENEEA. Between the trimmed V and J ends, which lost 0 bases and 9 bases, there was a span of 8 bases. The CDR3 loop reads CASSLEAGQAFF. CDR3 bases: TGTGCCAGCAGCTTAGAGGCAGGGCAAGCTTTCTTT.

The chain carries TRBV2 and TRBJ1-2; tentatively, D is TRBD1 (6 bases). The CDR3 is 15 residues long. V was pared by 5 bases and J by 8 bases, with 21 bases between. Germline V CDR1 and CDR2: SNHLY, FYNNEI. CDR3 in amino acids: CASSNREDEWKGYTF. The DNA for the CDR3 is TGTGCCAGCAGTAACAGGGAAGATGAATGGAAGGGCTACACCTTC.

This clone occurred once. The rearrangement links TRBV10-2 to TRBJ1-1, with D possibly being TRBD1 (5 bases). V was pared by 6 bases and J by 12 bases, with 17 bases between. The germline V gene has CDR1 WSHSY and CDR2 SAAADI. The CDR3 sequence is 12 residues long. The CDR3 sequence is CASSAGKSATFF. In DNA, the CDR3 is TGCGCCAGCAGCGCAGGGAAGTCTGCCACTTTCTTT.